A single sample gave rise to the 14 T cell receptor beta chains below, sequenced in a study of blood T cells in healthy people across ages. A J-beta primer mix and a sample-barcoded 5' primer were used in a second PCR of roughly 6 to 11 cycles. Each CDR3 protein gets one entry after TCRdb re-called the 5' RACE reads with MiXCR. The table lists roughly 700,000 distinct CDR3 sequences, about 25% of them singletons. This sample was also put to use in a study of T cells of mothers and their children.

What was sequenced was blood. All receptors come from a boy aged 10-17 years in good health.

There are a few counts of this clonotype. The CDR3 is CATRGGLSDTEAFF. CDR3 bases: TGTGCCACCCGTGGGGGGCTAAGTGACACTGAAGCTTTCTTT. The rearrangement joins TRBV24-1 to TRBJ1-1; a possible D gene is TRBD1 (6 bases). The CDR3 is 14 residues long. Trimming removed 9 bases from V and 3 bases from J, with 16 bases in between. CDR1 is KGHDR, CDR2 SFDVKD, per germline.

The rearrangement links TRBV7-9 to TRBJ2-2; D gene unclear. V was trimmed by 5 bases and J by 1 base, leaving 14 bases between them. The germline V gene encodes CDR1 SEHNR and CDR2 FQNEAQ (reference sequence). This CDR3 spans 16 amino acids. CDR3 sequence: CASSPSPAGNTGELFF. CDR3 sequence (DNA): TGTGCCAGCAGCCCCTCACCGGCAGGGAACACCGGGGAGCTGTTTTTT.

This sequence joins TRBV18 and TRBJ1-5; the D is unclear. V was pared by 4 bases and J by 1 base, with 8 bases between. This CDR3 comprises 14 residues. Germline assignment: CDR1 KGHSH and CDR2 LQKENI. CDR3 amino acids: CASSLSQSNQPQHF. The CDR3 bases are TGTGCCAGCTCACTGTCCCAGAGCAATCAGCCCCAGCATTTT.

The CDR3 protein is CASSYRDRGNGYTF. Here the CDR3 DNA reads TGTGCCAGCAGTTATCGGGACAGGGGAAACGGCTACACCTTC. The rearrangement links TRBV6-5 to TRBJ1-2, with 10 bases matching TRBD1. Germline V lookup: CDR1 MNHEY, CDR2 SVGAGI. There are 14 residues in the CDR3. V gave up 3 bases and J gave up 8 bases; unmatched junction bases: 6.

This clonotype was seen more than once but under ten times. This chain links TRBV5-5 with TRBJ1-1; D is unclear. Trimming pared 4 bases from V and 6 bases from J, leaving 13 bases between. This CDR3 spans 13 amino acids. Germline CDR1 is SGHKS and CDR2 is YYEKEE (reference sequence). The CDR3 DNA reads as TGTGCCAGCAGCCGCCGACCCGAGGCTGAAGCTTTCTTT. Translated: CASSRRPEAEAFF.

The chain uses TRBV6-6 and TRBJ2-3; D possibly uses TRBD1 or TRBD2 (5 bases each). The CDR3 has 14 residues. From germline, CDR1 is MNHNY and CDR2 SVGAGI (reference sequence). V gave up 0 bases and J gave up 3 bases, with 7 bases separating them. CDR3 in DNA: TGTGCCAGCAGTTACTCAGGGACGACAGATACGCAGTATTTT. The encoded protein is CASSYSGTTDTQYF.

The rearrangement joins TRBV4-1 to TRBJ2-5; TRBD2 matches at 7 bases. The closer fit of TRBJ2-7 to the DNA end suggests the J call may be wrong. The germline CDR1 and CDR2 sequences are MGHRA and YSYEKL. The CDR3 contains 15 residues. CDR3 region: CASSHSPPGLYEQYF. The CDR3 DNA follows: TGCGCCAGCAGCCATTCACCTCCGGGACTATACGAGCAGTACTTC.

The chain recombines TRBV7-9 with TRBJ2-1; perhaps TRBD2 as D (5 bases). The germline gives CDR1 SEHNR, CDR2 FQNEAQ (reference sequence). Trimming removed 3 bases from V and 9 bases from J, with 9 bases in between. The CDR3 is made up of 12 amino acids. CDR3 in DNA: TGTGCCAGCAGCTTTTCTAGCACTGAGCAGTTCTTC. Translation gives CASSFSSTEQFF.

This clonotype turned up a few times. The chain joins TRBV5-1 to TRBJ2-3, with D tentatively TRBD2 (6 bases). Germline CDR1 is SGHRS and CDR2 is YFSETQ. The CDR3 contains 14 residues. The V end was cut by 0 bases, the J end by 11 bases, with 16 bases between. This chain's CDR3 is CASSLEGLRAGQYF. CDR3 coding DNA: TGCGCCAGCAGCTTGGAGGGACTCCGCGCCGGGCAGTATTTT.

The V call is TRBV28, the J call TRBJ1-1; D is unclear. The CDR3 runs 14 residues. Trimming took 7 bases from V and 1 from J, leaving 13 bases between them. Germline CDR1 reads MDHEN; CDR2 reads SYDVKM. The CDR3 DNA reads TGTGCCAGCACATCTTGGGAGTGGAACACTGAAGCTTTCTTT. The encoded protein is CASTSWEWNTEAFF. The full variable domain, in which reference TRBV28 and TRBJ1-1 provide the parts outside the CDR3, is DVKVTQSSRYLVKRTGEKVFLECVQDMDHENMFWYRQDPGLGLRLIYFSYDVKMKEKGDIPEGYSVSREKKERFSLILESASTNQTSMYLCASTSWEWNTEAFFGQGTRLTVV.

The chain joins TRBV5-1 to TRBJ2-1; D not resolved. CDR3 length: 19 residues. V gave up 4 bases and J gave up 7 bases, with 30 bases separating them. Germline V CDR1 and CDR2: SGHRS, YFSETQ. Written as DNA, the CDR3 is TGCGCCAGCAGCCCGAGTGGGTCGTGGGCACCCTTATCAGTGAATGAGCAGTTCTTC. This encodes CASSPSGSWAPLSVNEQFF.

This sequence joins TRBV11-3 and TRBJ1-2, with no clear D. Germline assignment: CDR1 SGHNT and CDR2 YENEEA. The CDR3 sequence is 11 residues long. V was cut by 5 bases and J by 8 bases, with 9 bases left in between. The CDR3 nucleotides are TGTGCCAGCAGCGACGGGTGGGGCTACACCTTC. Translating gives CASSDGWGYTF.

V usage is TRBV4-1 and J usage is TRBJ2-2; D may be TRBD1 (5 bases). CDR3 length: 15 amino acids. With 2 bases removed from V and 5 bases from J, the gap between germline ends came to 12 bases. Per the germline V gene, CDR1 is MGHRA and CDR2 is YSYEKL. CDR3 amino acids: CASSQWQGRTGELFF. CDR3 bases: TGCGCCAGCAGCCAATGGCAGGGTCGGACCGGGGAGCTGTTTTTT.

Only a few counts were recorded for this clonotype. The chain has TRBV18 and TRBJ1-1, with no clear D. Trimming stripped 2 bases from V and 1 base from J, with 11 bases between. The germline CDR1 and CDR2 sequences are KGHSH and LQKENI. The CDR3 has 15 amino acids. As DNA, the CDR3 is TGTGCCAGCTCACCAGGTCCAGGTTCGAACACTGAAGCTTTCTTT. Its protein is CASSPGPGSNTEAFF.